The 2 T cell receptor beta chains below all came from one sample that was sequenced in a study of blood T cell repertoires in COVID-19. The protocol was immunoSEQ multiplex PCR, while the TCRdb copy is restricted to in-frame clones and leaves out a portion. The sample carries roughly 170,000 clones, roughly four fifths recorded once. Sequencing input: peripheral blood. These receptors were obtained from a man aged 40-49 years who had recovered from COVID-19.

The V and J genes are TRBV11-3 and TRBJ2-5; D is possibly TRBD1 (5 bases). The germline V gene has CDR1 SGHNT and CDR2 YENEEA. V was trimmed by 2 bases and J by 4 bases, leaving 5 bases between them. The CDR3 loop spans 12 amino acids. CDR3 nucleotide sequence: TGTGCCAGCAGCTTAAGGGGAGAGACCCAGTACTTC. It encodes CASSLRGETQYF.

The V and J genes are TRBV4-2 and TRBJ1-1, with no clear D. From germline, CDR1 is LGHNA and CDR2 YNFKEQ. The V end was cut by 0 bases, the J end by 4 bases, with 15 bases between. CDR3 length: 16 amino acids. The CDR3, as DNA: TGTGCCAGCAGCCAAGACCAGCCGGGAGGCCCCACTGAAGCTTTCTTT. Translating gives CASSQDQPGGPTEAFF.